The T cell receptor (beta chain) described here comes from a study of blood T cell repertoires in COVID-19. Study context: There were acute and convalescent COVID-19 samples, and they came from the United States, Italy and Spain. PBMCs, B-cell-depleted T cells, or T cells were the source of the cDNA or gDNA that made up the material.

V was cut by 3 bases and J by 3 bases, with 6 bases left in between. This CDR3 region has 13 residues. The germline gives CDR1 MNHEY, CDR2 SMNVEV (reference sequence). Original data processing: Amplification of reference gene primers provided the estimated nucleated cell counts. Only in-frame clones appear in the TCRdb table, and some are missing; sequencing was by immunoSEQ multiplex PCR. V, J and clone size derive from that table, while D and trimming were established from the DNA sequence. The data show about 150,000 clones, with less than 95% seen just once and about 0.55% held by the top ten. The chain carries TRBV27 and TRBJ1-5; no reliable D call. The specimen was peripheral blood. The receptor was isolated from a man aged 50-60 years with acute or convalescent COVID-19. The CDR3 coding sequence is TGTGCCAGCAGTTTGGGCAACAATCAGCCCCAGCATTTT. It encodes CASSLGNNQPQHF.